This T cell receptor beta chain was sequenced for a study of blood T cell repertoires in COVID-19. Source study methods: For nucleated cells, counts were estimated from reference gene primer amplification. TCRdb keeps only in-frame clones here, not all; method: immunoSEQ multiplex PCR. From that table come the V and J calls and clone size; the DNA was used to work out D and trimming. This table holds hundreds of thousands of clones, 70% to 90% found once. The junction had 8 bases not matched to a gene; V was cut back by 5 bases and J by 5 bases. This CDR3 region has 14 residues. The germline CDR1 and CDR2 sequences are LNHDA and SQIVND (reference sequence).

The source is a woman in her twenties or thirties who had recovered from COVID-19. Material for sequencing was peripheral blood. This chain joins TRBV19 and TRBJ1-1, with 7 positions matching TRBD1. CDR3 in DNA: TGTGCCAGTAGTTTGACAGGGACGTTGACTGAAGCTTTCTTT. This encodes CASSLTGTLTEAFF.